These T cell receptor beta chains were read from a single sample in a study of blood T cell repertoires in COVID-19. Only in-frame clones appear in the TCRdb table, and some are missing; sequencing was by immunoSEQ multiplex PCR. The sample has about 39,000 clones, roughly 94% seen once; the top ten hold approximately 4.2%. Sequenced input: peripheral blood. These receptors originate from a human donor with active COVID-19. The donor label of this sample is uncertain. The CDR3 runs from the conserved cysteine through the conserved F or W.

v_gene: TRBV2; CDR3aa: CASRGTGPNGEQYF
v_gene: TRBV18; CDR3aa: CASSPSPGNEQFF
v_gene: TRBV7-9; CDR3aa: CASSLDRGPRGNQPQHF
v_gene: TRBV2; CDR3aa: CASRQGQGARGYTF
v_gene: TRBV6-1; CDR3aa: CASSEPGYEQYF
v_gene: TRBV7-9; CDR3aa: CASGGGQFTDTQYF
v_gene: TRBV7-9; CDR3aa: CASSLAVGGNSYEQYF
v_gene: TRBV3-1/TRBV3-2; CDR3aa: CASSPSQNTEAFF
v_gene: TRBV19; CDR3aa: CASSRGGSSWGETQYF
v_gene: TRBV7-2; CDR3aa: CASSLAGGRETQYF
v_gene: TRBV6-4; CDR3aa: CASSPSPGSLVGYTF
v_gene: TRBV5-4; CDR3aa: CASSVLSSGSNEQFF
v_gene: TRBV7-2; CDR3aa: CASSRKAGAVGETQYF
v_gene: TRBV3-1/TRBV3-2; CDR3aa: CASSQGAGGENTIYF
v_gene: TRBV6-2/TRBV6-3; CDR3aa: CASSYGQTNQPQHF